What follows is one TCR beta chain and its context. There is no known antigen for this receptor. Base qualities are missing; no much larger clone stands one base away. The method was the immunoSEQ multiplex PCR assay. For the multiplex PCR, a mixture combining 60 forward primers for TCR Vbeta segments and 13 reverse primers for TCR Jbeta segments was used. The CDR3 region of rearranged TCR beta genes was amplified from genomic DNA by a multiplex PCR assay. On the Illumina HiSeq System, the amplified TCR beta libraries were sequenced as 87-base-pair reads. Per the original workflow: Across the 700 or so repertoires, a later analysis counted 75 million to 90 million unique TCR beta chains, around 11 million of which were shared by at least two donors. A nearest-neighbor algorithm error-corrected the raw reads and collapsed the reads into unique sequences, merging closely related sequences to remove PCR and sequencing errors. To assign V, D and J gene segments, CDR3 sequences were aligned to IMGT reference sequences. For a sequence to be retained, at least a six-nucleotide match to both a V gene segment and a J gene segment was required. A rearrangement counted as productive if the CDR3 had no stop codons and remained in frame with V and J, and every other rearrangement counted as non-productive. Following IMGT convention, CDR3 was defined as the stretch from the second conserved V-encoded cysteine up to the conserved J-encoded phenylalanine. Sequences without an unambiguous match to a single V gene segment were excluded from the earlier analysis of a few hundred of the donors. An earlier analysis of 587 of the donors classified V segments as functional when productive rearrangements were above 56.7% and as segregating when the standard deviation between donors was above 5%. A statistical classification framework was built to diagnose cytomegalovirus status from the catalog of TCR beta chain sequences. V and J gene assignment, in a later analysis, came from comparing TCR nucleotide sequences with IMGT/GENE-DB human TR gene sequences. A later analysis assigned CDR3 sequences and most-parsimonious VDJ recombination scenarios with the TCRdist pipeline. In a later analysis, each TCR beta chain was defined by its CDR3 amino acid sequence together with its V-gene family, and reads lacking a unique V-gene family were excluded. To address suspected cross-contamination and a sequencing artifact, a later analysis removed over 500 highly shared, low-generation-probability nucleotide sequences. In a later analysis, a clonal expansion index was calculated for each public chain from normalized within-repertoire ranks of inferred template counts. In a later analysis, generation probabilities were computed with a VDJ recombination model fitted to out-of-frame rearrangements, and the resulting probabilities were checked against IGoR. Hypergeometric tests were used in a later analysis to score TCR-TCR, TCR-HLA and TCR-CMV co-occurrence, with a repertoire-size bias correction applied to the TCR pairs. False discovery rates were estimated in a later analysis by permuting HLA or CMV assignments 20 times. A later analysis grouped co-occurring TCRs with DBSCAN, adding TCRdist sequence similarity when clustering within HLA-allele-positive subsets. Repertoires with fewer than 30,000 or more than 120,000 public chains, plus five repertoires with anomalous nucleotide sharing, were excluded from co-occurrence clustering. What TCRdb holds here is the immuneACCESS table cut down to in-frame rearrangements. Part of the clones is not present; checked against another copy, under half of the missing clones reflect an unresolved V gene, and the others are unexplained. D and trimming were read from the DNA, whereas the V and J calls and clone size are those reported in that table. This sample lists 95,000 to 150,000 clones; 80% to 85% were detected once. The ten largest clones represent around 2% of the sample.

Its CDR3 holds 16 amino acids, cysteine through phenylalanine. Of all the DNA, just the CDR3 is kept, 48 bases in frame from base 1. The germline V and J ends show losses of 4 bases and 0 bases respectively, and no gene match explains 5 bases of the junction. CDR1 and CDR2, looked up from the germline V gene, are KGHSH and LQKENI. This sample is drawn from a study of cytomegalovirus exposure and HLA in healthy donors (dated by TCRdb to 2017 to 2019). In the study overall: In an earlier analysis of 550 to 750 of the donors, 276 Gb of sequence data and just under 120 million unique TCR beta sequences from about 180 million T cells were reported. About 310 gigabases of sequencing data and roughly 90 million unique TCR sequences were included in an early release covering about 620 HLA-typed donors. Among the 398 genotyped donors, approximately 76% belonged to the genetic ancestry cluster associated with self-reported Caucasian donors. The study was designed to test whether signatures of past pathogen exposure could be identified by cataloging public T cell receptors. Using immunosequencing, the study profiled T cell repertoires from 666 subjects and related those repertoires to cytomegalovirus serostatus. Along with the roughly 700-subject first cohort, a separate validation cohort of over a hundred different subjects was used. The study combined high-throughput TCR immunosequencing, statistical association of individual TCRs with disease status, and machine learning to predict cytomegalovirus infection status. In a later analysis, previously published TCR beta repertoires from fewer than 750 donors were re-analyzed and high-resolution HLA genotyping was added so that TCR occurrence patterns could be studied. The later analysis used no new phenotypic data to find candidate immune exposures, relying instead on TCR beta sequences and their occurrence across donors. An earlier analysis of 587 of the donors applied high-throughput TCR beta sequencing to assess whether each TCR beta V gene segment acted as functional or pseudogenic. Donor age, sex, ethnicity and CMV serostatus were compiled together with the repertoire data. A later genetic analysis took genome-wide SNP genotypes for 398 of the 666 donors and used that subset as a discovery cohort. All discovery cohort repertoires had been generated using a single sequencing platform. HLA typing covered class I and class II loci at four-digit resolution. The number of donors typed differed by locus, with about 629-640 for A, B, C, DRB1 and DQB1, more than 500 for DQA1, 606 for DPA1, and about 450 for DPB1. A few DR-DQ haplotypes were treated as single units for association and clustering because of strong linkage in the cohort. Among under 450 genotyped donors of the cohort, an average of 235,054 unique TCR beta nucleotide sequences were sequenced per donor, approximately 20% of them non-productive. The paper's findings and limits, for the study overall: A cluster of highly shared sequence variants was judged likely to represent a technical artifact of the sequencing pipeline. In an earlier analysis of some 500 of the donors, most TCR beta V segments appeared in productive rearrangements about 90% or about 30% of the time, broadly matching IMGT annotations. The study listed 150 to 200 TCR beta chains as associated with cytomegalovirus. In this cohort, only TCR beta chains were sequenced, and detectable features were limited by the absence of alpha or paired-chain data. A further reported finding was that TCR beta sequences accurately predicted the HLA-A and HLA-B alleles for most subjects in the first cohort. The authors suggested that the approach could potentially be extended to other disease states and immunological phenotypes. In a later analysis, several top co-occurrence clusters were reported to appear linked to parvovirus B19, influenza, CMV and Epstein-Barr virus. For the cohort, immune exposure information was limited to CMV serostatus. In a later genetic analysis, fewer N-insertions in productive TCRs were reported among donors in an Asian-associated ancestry cluster than the roughly 700-donor mean. A later genetic analysis associated a missense DCLRE1C variant with V-gene and J-gene trimming of TCR beta chains, and an independent cohort replicated the association. Specific HLA alleles were associated with more than 15,000 TCR beta sequences at a false discovery rate of 0.05 in a later analysis. A later analysis found that most CMV-associated TCR beta chains appeared HLA-restricted, with HLA associations seemingly driven largely by CMV exposure. Because HLA typing was missing for some donors at each locus, association tests included only the typed subset. In both the original and validation cohorts, the classifier was reported to diagnose cytomegalovirus status with high specificity and sensitivity. In a later analysis, the rate of TCR association differed among HLA loci, with DRB1 alleles having the most associated TCRs and HLA-C alleles having the fewest. Strong co-occurrence of HLA alleles, especially DR and DQ, made assigning TCR associations to individual alleles difficult. In vitro tests confirmed that a few of the cytomegalovirus-associated TCR beta chains recognize cytomegalovirus antigens. Linkage disequilibrium might explain the correlated functional status among segregating V segments, but an unknown experimental factor could not be excluded. Presence/absence analyses assumed roughly uniform sequencing depth across donors, an assumption that may not hold. Because counts were too low, more than 15 rarely observed V segments, including chromosome 9 orphons, were excluded from the earlier analysis of about 500 of the donors. Across donors, most TCR sequences were observed very rarely, whereas some public TCRs were present in many individuals. Some IMGT-functional V segments, including TRBV6-2 and TRBV6-3, could not be distinguished by the 87-base-pair reads and were therefore excluded. In a later analysis, HLA-associated TCR beta chains were found to be more clonally expanded and to have lower generation probabilities than equally common non-associated chains.

In total, roughly 670 healthy bone marrow donors made up the cohort. At the time of sampling, all cohort members were nominally healthy, though unrecorded immune exposures were likely present. The donor tested CMV seronegative, placing the donor among the 300 to 400 seronegative members of the cohort. A peripheral blood sample was collected from each donor, and TCR beta sequencing was performed on peripheral blood mononuclear cells. The Qiagen DNeasy Blood Extraction Kit was used to extract genomic DNA from the blood cell samples. This receptor was identified in a man aged 25-40 years in good health and CMV-seronegative. This chain is built from TRBV18 and TRBJ1-3; 8 bases in the middle match TRBD1. What was sequenced was PBMCs. The DNA sequence is TGTGCCAGCTCACTACCGACAGGGGCCTCTGGAAACACCATATATTTT. This sequence encodes CASSLPTGASGNTIYF.